The source of this T cell receptor (beta chain) is a study of cytomegalovirus exposure and HLA in healthy donors. Whole-study results and caveats: Some highly shared sequence variants likely arose as a pipeline artifact.

This clone was recorded only once. Antigen: not known. PCR involved 60 Vbeta and 13 Jbeta primers. The repertoire was sequenced with immunoSEQ multiplex PCR; TCRdb's copy has only in-frame clones and lacks some. Here the sample spans 110,000 to 150,000 clones, nearly 80% being singletons. This cohort consisted of healthy bone marrow donors. The sequence was obtained from a woman between 25 and 40 years old in good health and CMV-seronegative. The specimen sequenced was PBMCs.

The CDR3 bases are TGCGCCAGCAGCCCGCTAAGGACAGGGGGCTCTGAAGCTTTCTTT. Protein sequence: CASSPLRTGGSEAFF. V is TRBV4-1 and J is TRBJ1-1, with 11 bases matching TRBD1. V gave up 4 bases and J gave up 6 bases; unmatched junction bases: 7. The CDR3 runs to 15 residues. Germline loops: CDR1 MGHRA, CDR2 YSYEKL.